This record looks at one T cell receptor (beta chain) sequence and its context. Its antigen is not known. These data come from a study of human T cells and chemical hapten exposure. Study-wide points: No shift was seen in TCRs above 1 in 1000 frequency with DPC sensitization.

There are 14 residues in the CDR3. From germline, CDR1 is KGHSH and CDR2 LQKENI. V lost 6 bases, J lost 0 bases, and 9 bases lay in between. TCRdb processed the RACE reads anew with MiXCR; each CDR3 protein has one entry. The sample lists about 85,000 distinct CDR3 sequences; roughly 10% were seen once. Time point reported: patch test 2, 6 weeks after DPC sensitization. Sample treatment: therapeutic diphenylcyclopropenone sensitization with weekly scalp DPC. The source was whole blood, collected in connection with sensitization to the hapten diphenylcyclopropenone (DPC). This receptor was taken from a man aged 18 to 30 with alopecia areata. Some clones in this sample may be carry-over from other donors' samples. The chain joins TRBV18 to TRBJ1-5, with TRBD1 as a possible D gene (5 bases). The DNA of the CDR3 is TGTGCCAGCTCTCCAGGGTATAGCAATCAGCCCCAGCATTTT. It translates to CASSPGYSNQPQHF.